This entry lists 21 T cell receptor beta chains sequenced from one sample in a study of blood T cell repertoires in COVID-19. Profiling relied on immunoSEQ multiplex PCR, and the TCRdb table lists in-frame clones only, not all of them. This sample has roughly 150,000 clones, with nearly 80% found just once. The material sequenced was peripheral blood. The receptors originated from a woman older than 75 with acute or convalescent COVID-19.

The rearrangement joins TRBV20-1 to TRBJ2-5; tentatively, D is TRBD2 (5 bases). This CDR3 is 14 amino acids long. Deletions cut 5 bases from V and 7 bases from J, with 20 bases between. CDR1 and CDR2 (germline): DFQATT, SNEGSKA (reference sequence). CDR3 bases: TGCAGTGCTGGTGAGGGTTCCCCGGGTCGGACCCAGTACTTC. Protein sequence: CSAGEGSPGRTQYF.

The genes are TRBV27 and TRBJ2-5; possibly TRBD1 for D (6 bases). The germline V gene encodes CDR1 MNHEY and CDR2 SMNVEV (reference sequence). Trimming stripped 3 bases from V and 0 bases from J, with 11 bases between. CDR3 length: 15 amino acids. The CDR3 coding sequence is TGTGCCAGCAGTTTTCGCCGGGACAACCAAGAGACCCAGTACTTC. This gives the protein CASSFRRDNQETQYF.

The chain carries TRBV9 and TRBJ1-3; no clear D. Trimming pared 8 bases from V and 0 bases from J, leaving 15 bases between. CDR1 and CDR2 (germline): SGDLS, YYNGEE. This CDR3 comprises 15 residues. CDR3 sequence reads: CASNRAATSGNTIYF. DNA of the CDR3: TGTGCCAGTAACCGAGCTGCAACCTCTGGAAACACCATATATTTT.

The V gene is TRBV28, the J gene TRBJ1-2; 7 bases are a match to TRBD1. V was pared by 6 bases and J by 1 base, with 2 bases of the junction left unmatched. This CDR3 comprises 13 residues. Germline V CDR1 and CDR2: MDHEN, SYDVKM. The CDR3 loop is CASRRDSNYGYTF. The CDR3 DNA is TGTGCCAGCAGGCGGGACAGTAACTATGGCTACACCTTC.

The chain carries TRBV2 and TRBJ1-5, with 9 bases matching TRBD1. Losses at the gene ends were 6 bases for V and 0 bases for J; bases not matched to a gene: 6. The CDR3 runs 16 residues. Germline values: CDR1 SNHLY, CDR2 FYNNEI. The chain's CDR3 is CASRLRTGVSNQPQHF. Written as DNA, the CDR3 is TGTGCCAGCAGGTTGAGGACAGGGGTTAGCAATCAGCCCCAGCATTTT. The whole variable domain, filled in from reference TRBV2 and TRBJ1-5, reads EPEVTQTPSHQVTQMGQEVILRCVPISNHLYFYWYRQILGQKVEFLVSFYNNEISEKSEIFDDQFSVERPDGSNFTLKIRSTKLEDSAMYFCASRLRTGVSNQPQHFGDGTRLSIL.

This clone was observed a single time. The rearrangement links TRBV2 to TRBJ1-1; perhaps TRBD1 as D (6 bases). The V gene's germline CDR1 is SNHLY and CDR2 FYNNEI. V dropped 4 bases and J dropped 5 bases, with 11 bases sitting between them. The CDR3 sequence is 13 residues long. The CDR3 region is CASSGQVATEAFF. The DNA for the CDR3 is TGTGCCAGCAGTGGACAGGTAGCGACTGAAGCTTTCTTT.

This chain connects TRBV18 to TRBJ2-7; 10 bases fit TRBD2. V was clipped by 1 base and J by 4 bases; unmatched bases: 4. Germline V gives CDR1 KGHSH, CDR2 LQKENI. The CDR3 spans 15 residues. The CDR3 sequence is CASSPQSGRVYEQYF. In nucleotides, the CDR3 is TGTGCCAGCTCACCACAGAGCGGGAGGGTTTACGAGCAGTACTTC. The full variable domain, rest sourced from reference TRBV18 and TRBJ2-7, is NAGVMQNPRHLVRRRGQEARLRCSPMKGHSHVYWYRQLPEEGLKFMVYLQKENIIDESGMPKERFSAEFPKEGPSILRIQQVVRGDSAAYFCASSPQSGRVYEQYFGPGTRLTVT.

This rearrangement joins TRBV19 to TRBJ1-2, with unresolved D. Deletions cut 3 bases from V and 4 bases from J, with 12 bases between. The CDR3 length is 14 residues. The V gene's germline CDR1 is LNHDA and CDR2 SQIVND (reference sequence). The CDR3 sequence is CASSMAVISYGYTF. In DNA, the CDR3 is TGTGCCAGTAGTATGGCTGTAATTTCCTATGGCTACACCTTC. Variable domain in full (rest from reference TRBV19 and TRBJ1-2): DGGITQSPKYLFRKEGQNVTLSCEQNLNHDAMYWYRQDPGQGLRLIYYSQIVNDFQKGDIAEGYSVSREKKESFPLTVTSAQKNPTAFYLCASSMAVISYGYTFGSGTRLTVV.

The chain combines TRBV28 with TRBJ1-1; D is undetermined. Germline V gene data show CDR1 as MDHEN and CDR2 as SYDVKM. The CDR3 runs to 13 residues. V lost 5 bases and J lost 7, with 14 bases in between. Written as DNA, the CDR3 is TGTGCCAGCAGTAACAGAGTACCGAATGAAGCTTTCTTT. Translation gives CASSNRVPNEAFF.

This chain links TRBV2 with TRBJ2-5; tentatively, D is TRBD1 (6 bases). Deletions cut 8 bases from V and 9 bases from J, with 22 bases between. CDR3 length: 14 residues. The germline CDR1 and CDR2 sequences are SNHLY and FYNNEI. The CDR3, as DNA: TGTGCCAGCTTCCGGGACATCGGAGAGGAGGCCCAGTACTTC. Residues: CASFRDIGEEAQYF.

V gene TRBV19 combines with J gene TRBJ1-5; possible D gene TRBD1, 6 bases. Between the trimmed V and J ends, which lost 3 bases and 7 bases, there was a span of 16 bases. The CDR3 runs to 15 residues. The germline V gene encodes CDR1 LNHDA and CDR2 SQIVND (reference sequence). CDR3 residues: CASSIGFQGTQPQHF. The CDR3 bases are TGTGCCAGTAGTATTGGGTTCCAGGGGACCCAGCCCCAGCATTTT.

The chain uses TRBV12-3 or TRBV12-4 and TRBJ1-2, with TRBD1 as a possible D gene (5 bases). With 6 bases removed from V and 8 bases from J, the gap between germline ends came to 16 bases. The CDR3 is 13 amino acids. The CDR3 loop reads CASSQGQDRGYTF. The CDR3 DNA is TGTGCCAGCAGCCAAGGACAAGACCGGGGCTACACCTTC.

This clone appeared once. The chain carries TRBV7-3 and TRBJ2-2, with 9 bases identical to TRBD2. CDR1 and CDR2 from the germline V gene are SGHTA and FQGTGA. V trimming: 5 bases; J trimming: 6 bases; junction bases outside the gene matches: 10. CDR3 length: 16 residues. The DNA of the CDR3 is TGTGCCAGCAGCGCCGCGGGACTAGCCTTGTCCGGGGAGCTGTTTTTT. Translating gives CASSAAGLALSGELFF.

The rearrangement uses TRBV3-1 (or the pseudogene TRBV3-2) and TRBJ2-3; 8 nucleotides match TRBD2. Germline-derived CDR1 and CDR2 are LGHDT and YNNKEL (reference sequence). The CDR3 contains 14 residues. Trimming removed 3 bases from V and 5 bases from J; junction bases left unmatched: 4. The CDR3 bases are TGTGCCAGCAGCCAGACGACTAGCGTAGATACGCAGTATTTT. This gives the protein CASSQTTSVDTQYF.

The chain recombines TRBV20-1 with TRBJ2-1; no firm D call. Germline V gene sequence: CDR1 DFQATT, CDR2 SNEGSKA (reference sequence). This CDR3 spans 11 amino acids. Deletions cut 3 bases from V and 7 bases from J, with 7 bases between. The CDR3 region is CSASSENEQFF. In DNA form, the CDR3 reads TGCAGTGCTAGCTCCGAGAATGAGCAGTTCTTC.

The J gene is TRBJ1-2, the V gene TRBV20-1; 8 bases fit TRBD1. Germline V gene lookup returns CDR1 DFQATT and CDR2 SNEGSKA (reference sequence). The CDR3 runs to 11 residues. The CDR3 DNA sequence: TGCAGGACAGGGGAAGGGGGTGGCTACACCTTC. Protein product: CRTGEGGGYTF.

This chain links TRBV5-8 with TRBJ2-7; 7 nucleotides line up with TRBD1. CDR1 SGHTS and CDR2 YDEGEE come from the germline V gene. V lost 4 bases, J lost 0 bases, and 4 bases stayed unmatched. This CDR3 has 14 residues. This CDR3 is CASSGYRGSYEQYF. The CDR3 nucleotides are TGTGCCAGCAGCGGTTACAGGGGCTCCTACGAGCAGTACTTC.

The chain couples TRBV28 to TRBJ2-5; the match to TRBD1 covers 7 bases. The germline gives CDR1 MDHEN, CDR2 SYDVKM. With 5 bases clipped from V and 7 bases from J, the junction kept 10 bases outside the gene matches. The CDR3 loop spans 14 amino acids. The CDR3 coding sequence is TGTGCCAGCAGTCTCGCCGGGACAGATGTGACCCAGTACTTC. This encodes CASSLAGTDVTQYF.

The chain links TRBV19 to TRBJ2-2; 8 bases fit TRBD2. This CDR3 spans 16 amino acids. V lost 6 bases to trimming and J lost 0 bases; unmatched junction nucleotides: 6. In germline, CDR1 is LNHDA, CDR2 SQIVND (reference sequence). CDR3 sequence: CASRKPGLANTGELFF. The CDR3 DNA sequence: TGTGCCAGTAGGAAACCGGGACTAGCGAACACCGGGGAGCTGTTTTTT. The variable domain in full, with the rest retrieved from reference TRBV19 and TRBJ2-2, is DGGITQSPKYLFRKEGQNVTLSCEQNLNHDAMYWYRQDPGQGLRLIYYSQIVNDFQKGDIAEGYSVSREKKESFPLTVTSAQKNPTAFYLCASRKPGLANTGELFFGEGSRLTVL.

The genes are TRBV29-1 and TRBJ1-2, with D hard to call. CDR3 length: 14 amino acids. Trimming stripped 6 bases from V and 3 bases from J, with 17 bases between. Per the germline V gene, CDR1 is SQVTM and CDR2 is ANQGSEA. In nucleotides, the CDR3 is TGCAGCGTCTTGGGAGGTCTGTTCGACTATGGCTACACCTTC. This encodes CSVLGGLFDYGYTF. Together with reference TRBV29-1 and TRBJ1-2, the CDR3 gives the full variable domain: SAVISQKPSRDICQRGTSLTIQCQVDSQVTMMFWYRQQPGQSLTLIATANQGSEATYESGFVIDKFPISRPNLTFSTLTVSNMSPEDSSIYLCSVLGGLFDYGYTFGSGTRLTVV.

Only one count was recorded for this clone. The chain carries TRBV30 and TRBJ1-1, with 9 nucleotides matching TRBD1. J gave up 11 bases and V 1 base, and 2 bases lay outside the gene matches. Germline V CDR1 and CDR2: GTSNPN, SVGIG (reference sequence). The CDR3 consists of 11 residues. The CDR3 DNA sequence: TGTGCCTGGAGTGGGACAGGGGTGGCTTTCTTT. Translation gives CAWSGTGVAFF.